This T cell receptor (beta chain) came from a study of T cells in tuberculosis. Study-level findings and limits: Active tuberculosis alpha repertoires lay closer to GMM-specific TCRs than controls'. A GMM-specific repertoire classifier reached about 90% accuracy, AUROC approximately 0.9.

About this clone: Its antigen is unidentified.

Clones were read by immunoSEQ multiplex PCR, and TCRdb kept only the in-frame ones, dropping some. The sample contains some 40,000 clones, roughly 96% of which appear only once. V dropped 6 bases and J dropped 6 bases, with 12 bases sitting between them. The CDR3 has 13 amino acids. CDR1 LNHDA and CDR2 SQIVND come from the germline V gene (reference sequence). This clonotype was sampled from a donor aged 10-35 years with latent tuberculosis or without tuberculosis infection. The sample comprised PBMCs. The chain joins TRBV19 to TRBJ1-5; a possible D gene is TRBD1 (6 bases). The CDR3 loop reads CASRGAGVQPQHF. DNA for the CDR3: TGTGCCAGTAGAGGGGCAGGGGTTCAGCCCCAGCATTTT.